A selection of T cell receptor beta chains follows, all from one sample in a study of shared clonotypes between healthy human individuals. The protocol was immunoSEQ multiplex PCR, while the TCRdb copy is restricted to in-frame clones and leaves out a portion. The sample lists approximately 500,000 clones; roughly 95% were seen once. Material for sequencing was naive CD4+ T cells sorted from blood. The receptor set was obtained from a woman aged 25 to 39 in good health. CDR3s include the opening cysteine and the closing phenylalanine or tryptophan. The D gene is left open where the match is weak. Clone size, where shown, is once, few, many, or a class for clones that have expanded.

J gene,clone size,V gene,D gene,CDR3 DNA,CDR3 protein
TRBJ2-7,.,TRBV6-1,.,TGTGCCAGCAGTGGAGGATACTACGAGCAGTACTTC,CASSGGYYEQYF
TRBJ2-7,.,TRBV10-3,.,TGTGCCATCAGTGAACAGGGTAGGGGGGCCTACGAGCAGTACTTC,CAISEQGRGAYEQYF
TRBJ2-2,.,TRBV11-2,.,TGTGCCAGCAGCTTAACTAGCCTAGCCGGGGAGCTGTTTTTT,CASSLTSLAGELFF
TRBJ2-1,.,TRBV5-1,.,TGCGCCAGCAGCTTGCAGGGCGGAACCTACAATGAGCAGTTCTTC,CASSLQGGTYNEQFF
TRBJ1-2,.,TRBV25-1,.,TGTGCCAGCAGTGAGTCCTCGACAGTGGTCGGCTACACCTTC,CASSESSTVVGYTF
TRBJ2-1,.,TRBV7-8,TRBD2,TGTGCCAGCAGCTGGACCGGGACTAGCGGGGGCAATGAGCAGTTCTTC,CASSWTGTSGGNEQFF
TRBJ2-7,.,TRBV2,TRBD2,TGTGCCAGCAGGCAAAGCGGGAGCGGTTACGAGCAGTACTTC,CASRQSGSGYEQYF
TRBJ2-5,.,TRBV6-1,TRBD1,TGTGCCAGCACCGAACAGGGGGTCGGGGAGACCCAGTACTTC,CASTEQGVGETQYF
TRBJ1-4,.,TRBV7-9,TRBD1,TGTGCCAGCAGCACCGGACAGGGGGAAGGAAAACTGTTTTTT,CASSTGQGEGKLFF
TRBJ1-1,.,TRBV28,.,TGTGCCAGCAGGGAGAGGGCGGCTGAAGCTTTCTTT,CASRERAAEAFF
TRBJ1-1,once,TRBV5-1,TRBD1,TGCGCCAGCAGCACAGGTTCTTTAGCCGGGACAGGATATGAAGCTTTCTTT,CASSTGSLAGTGYEAFF
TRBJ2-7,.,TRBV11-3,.,TGTGCCAGCAGCTTAGGCGGCGATCCTACCTACGAGCAGTACTTC,CASSLGGDPTYEQYF
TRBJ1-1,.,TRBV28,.,TGTGCCAGCAGTCCCACCAGTAGTAACACTGAAGCTTTCTTT,CASSPTSSNTEAFF
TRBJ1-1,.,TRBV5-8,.,TGTGCCTCACGGGACGTAGTCACTGAAGCTTTCTTT,CASRDVVTEAFF
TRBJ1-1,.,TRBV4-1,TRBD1,TGCGCCAGCAGCCAAGCCGGGACAGGGGGCACTGAAGCTTTCTTT,CASSQAGTGGTEAFF
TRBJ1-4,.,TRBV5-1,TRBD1,TGCGCCAGCAGCTTACAGACAGGGGGCTTGCTTCGGGCCAAGGAGGGCAAACTGTTTTTT,CASSLQTGGLLRAKEGKLFF
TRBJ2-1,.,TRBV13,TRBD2,TGTGCCAGCAGCCCCCCCGGACTAGCGGTTTACAATGAGCAGTTCTTC,CASSPPGLAVYNEQFF
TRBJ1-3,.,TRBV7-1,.,TGTGCCAGCAGCTTAGATCCGAGCTCCCACACCATATATTTT,CASSLDPSSHTIYF
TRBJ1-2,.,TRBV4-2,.,TGTGCCAGCAGCTTAAAAGGGAACAACTATGGCTACACCTTC,CASSLKGNNYGYTF
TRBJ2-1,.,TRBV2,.,TGTGCCAGCAGTGAAGCCCAGCGTGGTTACAATGAGCAGTTCTTC,CASSEAQRGYNEQFF
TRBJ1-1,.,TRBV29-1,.,TGCAGCGTTGATACGGCTATGAACACTGAAGCTTTCTTT,CSVDTAMNTEAFF
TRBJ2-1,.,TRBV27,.,TGTGCCAGCAGCAAGTTTAGAGGTGGGGGGTTTAACAATGAGCAGTTCTTC,CASSKFRGGGFNNEQFF
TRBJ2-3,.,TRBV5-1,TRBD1,TGCGCCAGCAGCTTCGGACAGGGGACAGATACGCAGTATTTT,CASSFGQGTDTQYF
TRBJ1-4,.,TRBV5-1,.,TGCGCCAGCAGCCAGGGAGTGATGGGGCCCGGCGGAAAACTGTTTTTT,CASSQGVMGPGGKLFF
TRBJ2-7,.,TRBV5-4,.,TGTGCCAGCAGCTCTTGGGCTAGCCCCTACGAGCAGTACTTC,CASSSWASPYEQYF
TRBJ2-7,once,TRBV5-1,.,TGCGCCAGCAGCTTGCAGCAACCAGCGGAATACGAGCAGTACTTC,CASSLQQPAEYEQYF
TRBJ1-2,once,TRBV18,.,TGTGCCAGCTCACCTTTCGGGGAAGGTGGCTACACCTTC,CASSPFGEGGYTF
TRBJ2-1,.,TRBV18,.,TGTGCCAGCTCACCAAGGGGGTTAGACTACAATGAGCAGTTCTTC,CASSPRGLDYNEQFF
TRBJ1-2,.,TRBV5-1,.,TGCGCCAGCAGCTTGGTCCGGGAAGAGGGTTATGGCTACACCTTC,CASSLVREEGYGYTF
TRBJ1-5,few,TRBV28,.,TGTGCCAGCAGTTTTTATAGCAATCAGCCCCAGCATTTT,CASSFYSNQPQHF
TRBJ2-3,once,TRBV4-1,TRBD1,TGCGCCAGCAGCCTCCTCGGCTCTGGACAGGGGGCAAAAGATACGCAGTATTTT,CASSLLGSGQGAKDTQYF
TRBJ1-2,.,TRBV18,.,TGTGCCAGCTCACCTTCAGGGCTGATCGGCTATGGCTACACCTTC,CASSPSGLIGYGYTF
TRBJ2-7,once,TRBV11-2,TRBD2,TGTGCCAGCAGCTTCGGGACTAGGGGAGAGCAGTACTTC,CASSFGTRGEQYF
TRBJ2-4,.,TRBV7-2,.,TGTGCCAGCAGCTTAGTCGGTGCAGCCAAAAACATTCAGTACTTC,CASSLVGAAKNIQYF
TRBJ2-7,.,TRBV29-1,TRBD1,TGCAGCGTTAGACCAGGACAGGGCTCATCCTACGAGCAGTACTTC,CSVRPGQGSSYEQYF
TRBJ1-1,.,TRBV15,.,TGTGCCACCAGCAGAGATGTAGGAGGGACTGAAGCTTTCTTT,CATSRDVGGTEAFF
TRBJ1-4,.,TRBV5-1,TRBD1,TGCGCCAGCAGCTTGGCCGGGACAGTTAATGAAAAACTGTTTTTT,CASSLAGTVNEKLFF
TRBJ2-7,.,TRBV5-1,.,TGCGCCAGCAGCGCAGTCCCTCTTATTTCCTACGAGCAGTACTTC,CASSAVPLISYEQYF
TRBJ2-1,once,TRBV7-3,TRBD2,TGTGCCAGCAGCTTAACTAGCGGACTAGCCTCCAATGAGCAGTTCTTC,CASSLTSGLASNEQFF
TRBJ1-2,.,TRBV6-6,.,TGTGCCAGCAGTTACGGGCCGGATGATCTCTATGGCTACACCTTC,CASSYGPDDLYGYTF
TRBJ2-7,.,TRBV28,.,TGTGCCAGCAGTTTTGCGGGCCGCTCCTACGAGCAGTACTTC,CASSFAGRSYEQYF
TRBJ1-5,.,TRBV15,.,TGTGCCACCAGCATGACGCGGGGTAGCAATCAGCCCCAGCATTTT,CATSMTRGSNQPQHF
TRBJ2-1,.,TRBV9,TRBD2,TGTGCCAGCAGCGTGGGTAGCGGGTACAATGAGCAGTTCTTC,CASSVGSGYNEQFF
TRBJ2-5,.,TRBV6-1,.,TGTGCCAGCAGTTATAGAACGGATGAGACCCAGTACTTC,CASSYRTDETQYF